A selection of T cell receptor beta chains follows, all from one sample in a study of T-cell reconstitution after alpha-beta-depleted transplantation in children. TCRdb processed the PCR reads anew with MiXCR; each CDR3 protein has one entry. Here the sample spans hundreds of thousands of distinct CDR3 sequences, around 15% being singletons. The sequencing here drew on PBMCs, mostly from graft donor cells, taken 360 days after TCRalphabeta/CD19-depleted stem cell transplant. Receptors were obtained from a boy under two years old who had a stem cell transplant for Wiskott-Aldrich syndrome, so the T cells may come from the graft donor. CDR3s include the opening cysteine and the closing phenylalanine or tryptophan. A D gene is named only where the DNA matches it firmly. Size is stated for part of the rows, as once, few or many counts, or as a class when the clone is expanded.

length	D	size	V	J	CDR3	DNA
14	NA	many	TRBV5-1	TRBJ2-7	CASSFGYSSYEQYF	TGCGCCAGCAGCTTCGGATATAGCTCCTACGAGCAGTACTTC
16	TRBD2	NA	TRBV7-2	TRBJ2-1	CASSLDGLAGHNEQFF	TGTGCCAGCAGCTTAGATGGCCTAGCGGGGCACAATGAGCAGTTCTTC
19	NA	few	TRBV6-5	TRBJ2-2	CASSSFPSSGGENTGELFF	TGTGCCAGCAGTTCCTTCCCCTCCTCCGGGGGCGAGAACACCGGGGAGCTGTTTTTT
17	TRBD1	NA	TRBV20-1	TRBJ1-4	CSARSQGRGATNEKLFF	TGCAGTGCTAGATCACAGGGGAGGGGTGCAACTAATGAAAAACTGTTTTTT
14	TRBD1	NA	TRBV28	TRBJ2-5	CASSPYRGQETQYF	TGTGCCAGCAGTCCGTACAGGGGCCAAGAGACCCAGTACTTC
17	NA	few	TRBV12-3/TRBV12-4	TRBJ1-5	CASSPQGSRATHQPQHF	TGTGCCAGCAGCCCACAGGGATCCCGAGCGACACATCAGCCCCAGCATTTT
16	NA	NA	TRBV30	TRBJ2-4	CAMVTGRKGGSNIQYF	TGTGCGATGGTGACGGGCCGGAAGGGGGGCTCGAACATTCAGTACTTC
12	NA	NA	TRBV5-1	TRBJ2-5	CASREGSETQYF	TGCGCCAGCAGGGAAGGCTCCGAGACCCAGTACTTC
14	TRBD1	NA	TRBV12-3/TRBV12-4	TRBJ2-3	CASSPTGLSDTQYF	TGTGCCAGCAGCCCGACAGGGTTGTCAGATACGCAGTATTTT
16	TRBD1	NA	TRBV20-1	TRBJ2-7	CSARGSRTGGPYEQYF	TGCAGTGCTAGAGGTTCAAGGACAGGGGGACCCTACGAGCAGTACTTC
15	TRBD2	once	TRBV5-1	TRBJ2-7	CASSPTSGGRHEQYF	TGCGCCAGCAGCCCAACTAGCGGAGGGAGGCACGAGCAGTACTTC
14	NA	NA	TRBV20-1	TRBJ2-1	CSARDWIRYNEQFF	TGCAGTGCCCGGGACTGGATCCGTTACAATGAGCAGTTCTTC
22	NA	NA	TRBV15	TRBJ2-3	CATSKLAGGRDLRATSTDTQYF	TGTGCCACCAGCAAGTTGGCCGGAGGGAGAGACCTAAGGGCTACTAGCACAGATACGCAGTATTTT
16	TRBD1	NA	TRBV27	TRBJ2-1	CASSSPRDRVWNEQFF	TGTGCCAGCAGTAGCCCCCGGGACAGAGTGTGGAATGAGCAGTTCTTC
15	NA	NA	TRBV7-3	TRBJ2-2	CASSLKRGWTGELFF	TGTGCCAGCAGCTTAAAGAGGGGATGGACCGGGGAGCTGTTTTTT
21	TRBD2	few	TRBV27	TRBJ2-1	CASSLKGSGLAGVAPYNEQFF	TGTGCCAGCAGTTTAAAAGGGTCGGGACTAGCGGGAGTGGCCCCCTACAATGAGCAGTTCTTC
17	NA	NA	TRBV19	TRBJ2-1	CASMPSGLYSSYNEQFF	TGTGCCAGTATGCCTTCGGGGCTATATAGCTCCTACAATGAGCAGTTCTTC
15	TRBD2	few	TRBV7-6	TRBJ2-3	CASSFASGSTDTQYF	TGTGCCAGCAGCTTCGCTAGCGGCTCCACAGATACGCAGTATTTT
17	TRBD2	many	TRBV12-3/TRBV12-4	TRBJ2-5	CASSRGRARLAEETQYF	TGTGCCAGCAGCCGGGGGAGGGCTAGACTAGCGGAAGAGACCCAGTACTTC
12	TRBD1	few	TRBV20-1	TRBJ2-7	CSASTGVYEQYF	TGCAGTGCTAGTACAGGGGTCTACGAGCAGTACTTC
15	TRBD1	many	TRBV6-5	TRBJ2-5	CASSWTTGDQETQYF	TGTGCCAGCAGTTGGACAACAGGGGACCAAGAGACCCAGTACTTC
18	TRBD2	NA	TRBV11-1	TRBJ2-1	CASRLQAGIAGGHNEQFF	TGTGCCAGCAGACTTCAGGCGGGAATAGCGGGAGGACACAATGAGCAGTTCTTC
14	NA	NA	TRBV3-1	TRBJ1-2	CASSQDNRYYGYTF	TGTGCCAGCAGCCAAGATAACAGATATTATGGCTACACCTTC
17	TRBD2	few	TRBV20-1	TRBJ2-3	CSAREFGSSGRVDTQYF	TGCAGTGCTAGAGAGTTCGGGTCTAGCGGGAGGGTGGATACGCAGTATTTT
15	NA	NA	TRBV7-2	TRBJ2-7	CASSLGASASYEQYF	TGTGCCAGCAGCTTAGGGGCTAGCGCCTCCTACGAGCAGTACTTC
15	NA	few	TRBV5-1	TRBJ2-5	CASSLALIIGETQYF	TGCGCCAGCAGCTTGGCCTTGATTATCGGAGAGACCCAGTACTTC
13	NA	many	TRBV7-9	TRBJ2-7	CASSRTVSYEQYF	TGTGCCAGCAGCCGGACAGTCTCCTACGAGCAGTACTTC
16	NA	few	TRBV27	TRBJ2-7	CASSLGAGGAEYEQYF	TGTGCCAGCAGTTTGGGAGCAGGGGGGGCAGAATACGAGCAGTACTTC
13	NA	few	TRBV27	TRBJ2-2	CASSLSRARELFF	TGTGCCAGCAGTTTATCGCGGGCGCGGGAGCTGTTTTTT
14	NA	many	TRBV5-1	TRBJ1-1	CASSRTALNTEAFF	TGCGCCAGCAGCAGGACAGCTTTGAACACTGAAGCTTTCTTT
15	TRBD1	few	TRBV15	TRBJ1-3	CATSRLGGLGNTIYF	TGTGCCACCAGCAGATTAGGGGGCCTTGGAAACACCATATATTTT
14	NA	few	TRBV7-9	TRBJ2-7	CASSWRGGDYEQYF	TGTGCCAGCAGCTGGCGGGGAGGCGACTACGAGCAGTACTTC
16	NA	few	TRBV12-3/TRBV12-4	TRBJ1-1	CASSLNPQGPNTEAFF	TGTGCCAGCAGTTTAAATCCACAGGGCCCCAACACTGAAGCTTTCTTT
12	NA	NA	TRBV20-1	TRBJ2-5	CSARRGRETQYF	TGCAGTGCCCGCCGGGGGCGGGAGACCCAGTACTTC
14	TRBD1	few	TRBV25-1	TRBJ2-7	CASRSGTGGYEQYF	TGTGCCAGTCGTTCCGGGACAGGGGGCTACGAGCAGTACTTC
14	NA	NA	TRBV12-3/TRBV12-4	TRBJ1-1	CASSQRSLDTEAFF	TGTGCCAGCAGTCAAAGGAGTCTGGACACTGAAGCTTTCTTT
15	TRBD2	many	TRBV5-1	TRBJ2-1	CASSVGLVSYNEQFF	TGCGCCAGCAGCGTCGGACTAGTCTCCTACAATGAGCAGTTCTTC
13	TRBD2	NA	TRBV6-5	TRBJ2-1	CASSHRRGDEQFF	TGTGCCAGCAGTCACCGACGGGGGGATGAGCAGTTCTTC